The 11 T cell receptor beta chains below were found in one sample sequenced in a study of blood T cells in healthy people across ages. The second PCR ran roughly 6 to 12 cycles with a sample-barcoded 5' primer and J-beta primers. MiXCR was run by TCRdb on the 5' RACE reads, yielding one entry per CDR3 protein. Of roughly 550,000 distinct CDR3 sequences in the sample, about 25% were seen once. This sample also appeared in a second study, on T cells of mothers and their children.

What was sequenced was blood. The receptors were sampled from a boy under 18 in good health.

CDR3: CASNTGLAGGETQYF. The DNA of the CDR3 is TGTGCCAGCAATACGGGACTAGCGGGGGGGGAGACCCAGTACTTC. The chain joins TRBV6-6 to TRBJ2-5; 16 bases are shared with TRBD2. This CDR3 comprises 15 residues. V shed 7 bases and J 5 bases; nucleotides not matched to a gene: 4. Germline-derived CDR1 and CDR2 are MNHNY and SVGAGI (reference sequence).

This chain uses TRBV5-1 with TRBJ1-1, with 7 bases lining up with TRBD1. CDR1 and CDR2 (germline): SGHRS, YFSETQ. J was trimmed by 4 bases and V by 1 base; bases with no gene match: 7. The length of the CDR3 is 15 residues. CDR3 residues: CASSLNQGGATEAFF. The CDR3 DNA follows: TGCGCCAGCAGCTTGAATCAGGGGGGTGCCACTGAAGCTTTCTTT.

The CDR3 protein is CASSPFEGLINQPQHF. In nucleotides, the CDR3 is TGTGCCAGCAGTCCCTTTGAAGGGCTCATCAATCAGCCCCAGCATTTT. This chain links TRBV6-2 or TRBV6-3 with TRBJ1-5; no reliable D call. The CDR3 consists of 16 residues. Germline CDR1 reads MNHEY; CDR2 reads SVGEGT. Trimming left V 5 bases short and J 3 bases short, with 17 bases between.

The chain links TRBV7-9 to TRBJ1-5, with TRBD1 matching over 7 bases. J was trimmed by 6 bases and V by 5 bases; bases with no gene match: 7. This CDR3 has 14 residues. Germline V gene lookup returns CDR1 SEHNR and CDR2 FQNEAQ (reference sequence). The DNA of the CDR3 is TGTGCCAGCAGCACTACAGGGGCAGGTCAGCCCCAGCATTTT. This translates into CASSTTGAGQPQHF.

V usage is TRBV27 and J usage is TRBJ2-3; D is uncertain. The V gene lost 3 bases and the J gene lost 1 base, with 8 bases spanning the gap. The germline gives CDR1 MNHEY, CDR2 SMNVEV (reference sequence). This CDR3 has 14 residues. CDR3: CASSFRQGTDTQYF. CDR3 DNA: TGTGCCAGCAGTTTTCGGCAGGGCACAGATACGCAGTATTTT.

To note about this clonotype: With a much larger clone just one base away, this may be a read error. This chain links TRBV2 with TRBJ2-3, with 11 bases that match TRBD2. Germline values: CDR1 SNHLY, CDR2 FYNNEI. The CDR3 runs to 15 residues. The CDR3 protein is CASRAQTSGTVTQYF. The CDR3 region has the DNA TGTGCCAGCAGGGCCCAGACTAGCGGGACAGTTACGCAGTATTTT.

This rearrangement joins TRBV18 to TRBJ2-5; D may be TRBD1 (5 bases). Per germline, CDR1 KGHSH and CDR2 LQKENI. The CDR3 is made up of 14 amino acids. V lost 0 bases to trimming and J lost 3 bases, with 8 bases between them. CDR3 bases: TGTGCCAGCTCACCACCGGGGCTGAAAGAGACCCAGTACTTC. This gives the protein CASSPPGLKETQYF.

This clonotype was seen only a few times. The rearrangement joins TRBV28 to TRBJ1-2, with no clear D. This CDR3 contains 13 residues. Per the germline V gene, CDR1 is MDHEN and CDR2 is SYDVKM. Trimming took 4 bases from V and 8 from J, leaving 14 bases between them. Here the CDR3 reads CASSSVAGRGYTF. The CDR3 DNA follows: TGTGCCAGCAGTTCAGTGGCTGGACGGGGCTACACCTTC.

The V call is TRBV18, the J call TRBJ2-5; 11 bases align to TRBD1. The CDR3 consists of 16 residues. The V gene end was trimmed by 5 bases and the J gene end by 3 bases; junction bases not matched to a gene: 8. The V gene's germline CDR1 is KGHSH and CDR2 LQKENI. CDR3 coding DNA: TGTGCCAGCTCAGTACTACCGGGACAGGGGGAAGAGACCCAGTACTTC. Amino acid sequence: CASSVLPGQGEETQYF.

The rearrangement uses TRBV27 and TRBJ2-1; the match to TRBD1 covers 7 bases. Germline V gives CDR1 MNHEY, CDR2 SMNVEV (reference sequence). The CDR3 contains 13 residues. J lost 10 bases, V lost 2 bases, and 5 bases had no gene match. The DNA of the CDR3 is TGTGCCAGCAGTTTAGTGACAGGGCACGAGCAGTTCTTC. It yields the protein CASSLVTGHEQFF.

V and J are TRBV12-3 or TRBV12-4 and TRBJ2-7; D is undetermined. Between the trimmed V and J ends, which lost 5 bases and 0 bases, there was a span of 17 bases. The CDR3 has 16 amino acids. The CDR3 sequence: CASSPRPNQPSYEQYF. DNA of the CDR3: TGTGCCAGCAGTCCCCGCCCGAACCAACCCTCCTACGAGCAGTACTTC.